This T cell receptor beta chain was retrieved from a study of blood T cell repertoires in COVID-19. Whole-study context: Acute and convalescent COVID-19 specimens originated in the United States, Italy and Spain.

Enrollees, roughly 18 to 95 years old, lived in approximately 25 US areas. Cohort 3 donors were reported recovered after two negative PCRs, clearance, or symptom resolution. Germline lookup yields CDR1 ENHRY and CDR2 SYGVKD. The ends lost 0 bases at V and 5 bases at J; junction bases unmatched: 1. This CDR3 contains 14 residues. How the authors handled the data: Reference gene primer amplification yielded estimated nucleated cell counts. Profiling relied on immunoSEQ multiplex PCR, and the TCRdb table lists in-frame clones only, not all of them. Clone size and the V and J calls come from that table; the DNA yielded D and trimming. The table records under 300,000 clones, about 89% of them present only once.

The clonotype comes from a woman between 40 and 55 years old who had recovered from COVID-19. Sample: PBMCs or T cells enriched from blood (not recorded which). The chain employs TRBV10-3 and TRBJ1-5, with 7 nucleotides matching TRBD1. The CDR3 DNA follows: TGTGCCATCAGTGAGTCACAGGGGCATCAGCCCCAGCATTTT. Translating gives CAISESQGHQPQHF.